The rows below give T cell receptor beta chains drawn from one sample of a study of blood T cells in healthy people across ages. In TCRdb, the 5' RACE reads were re-called with MiXCR into one record per CDR3 protein. The data hold 600,000 to 850,000 distinct CDR3 sequences, with roughly 25% observed a single time. The same specimen was also included in a second study, on T cells of mothers and their children.

The sample was blood. Receptors originate from a boy aged 5 to 17 in good health. The CDR3 runs from the conserved cysteine through the conserved F or W. Each record gives: clone size, V gene, D gene, J gene, CDR3 DNA, CDR3 protein. The D gene is left open where the match is weak. Clone size appears in some rows only: once, few, many, or a class for an expanded clone.

many,TRBV20-1,TRBD2,TRBJ2-1,TGCAGTGCTAGAGCCACTAGCGGGGGGGCCTGGGAGCAGTTCTTC,CSARATSGGAWEQFF
NA,TRBV18,NA,TRBJ2-1,TGTGCCAGCTCACCACGTCGTGACAATGAGCAGTTCTTC,CASSPRRDNEQFF
NA,TRBV20-1,TRBD1,TRBJ2-7,TGCAGTGCTCCCGGGACAGACTCCTACGAGCAGTACTTC,CSAPGTDSYEQYF
NA,TRBV4-2,NA,TRBJ1-6,TGTGCCAGCAGCCAAGATCCTTCGCGCCCCTATAATTCACCCCTCCACTTT,CASSQDPSRPYNSPLHF
NA,TRBV5-6,NA,TRBJ2-7,TGTGCCAGCAGCTTGGGCGCGGAGCTCTACGAGCAGTACTTC,CASSLGAELYEQYF
NA,TRBV5-6,NA,TRBJ2-5,TGTGCCAGCAGCTTACCCAGGGGTGGGACCCAGTACTTC,CASSLPRGGTQYF
NA,TRBV6-2/TRBV6-3,TRBD2,TRBJ2-2,TGTGCCAGCAGGCTAGCGGGAGGAACCGGGGAGCTGTTTTTT,CASRLAGGTGELFF
few,TRBV27,NA,TRBJ1-3,TGTGCCAGCAGTTTTGGGTTCGGGTCTGGAAACACCATATATTTT,CASSFGFGSGNTIYF
NA,TRBV4-3,TRBD1,TRBJ1-2,TGCGCCAGCAGCCAAATGGGACAGGGGGCGGTTGGTGGCTACACCTTC,CASSQMGQGAVGGYTF
NA,TRBV20-1,TRBD2,TRBJ2-1,TGCAGTGCTAGAGATCCGGGACTAGCGGCTTACAATGAGCAGTTCTTC,CSARDPGLAAYNEQFF
few,TRBV4-2,NA,TRBJ2-5,TGTGCCAGCAGCAGCCCCCTCGGGGAGACCCAGTACTTC,CASSSPLGETQYF
NA,TRBV6-2/TRBV6-3,TRBD1,TRBJ1-2,TGTGCCAGCAGTTTCCACTTACAGGGGGACGGCTACACCTTC,CASSFHLQGDGYTF
many,TRBV7-2,NA,TRBJ2-7,TGTGCCAGCAGCTTTGAGGAGGCCTACGAGCAGTACTTC,CASSFEEAYEQYF
many,TRBV29-1,NA,TRBJ2-1,TGCAGCGTTGGGGATTACAATGAGCAGTTCTTC,CSVGDYNEQFF
NA,TRBV6-1,TRBD2,TRBJ2-7,TGTGCCAGCGGCAGGCCTAGCGGGAGTTACGAGCAGTACTTC,CASGRPSGSYEQYF
NA,TRBV11-3,NA,TRBJ2-7,TGTGCCAGCAGCTCGTTGAGCGGGCGCACCTACGAGCAGTACTTC,CASSSLSGRTYEQYF
NA,TRBV27,NA,TRBJ2-3,TGTGCCAGCGGTTCGAGTTTTTCCACAGATACGCAGTATTTT,CASGSSFSTDTQYF
few,TRBV24-1,NA,TRBJ2-1,TGTGCCACCAGTGAGAAGCGGAAACCTTACAATGAGCAGTTCTTC,CATSEKRKPYNEQFF
NA,TRBV7-2,TRBD2,TRBJ2-1,TGTGCCAGCAGGTTAAGACTTCAGGGCGGGAGTAATGAGCAGTTCTTC,CASRLRLQGGSNEQFF
NA,TRBV6-1,NA,TRBJ2-3,TGTGCCAGCAGTGAAACCGGAACTGCTAGCACAGATACGCAGTATTTT,CASSETGTASTDTQYF